What follows is one T cell receptor (beta chain) and its context. No antigen is known for it. Assay used: immunoSEQ multiplex PCR; TCRdb lists only in-frame clones, some missing. The data hold tens of thousands of clones, with roughly 92% observed a single time. The sample belongs to a study of tissue T cells after allogeneic stem cell transplantation. Overall study context: Four unmodified and three CD34-selected T-cell-depleted grafts went to graft-versus-host disease patients. A handful of GVHD patients had recipient-origin PBMCs collected before transplant. Findings and caveats of the study: Some tissue clones might be persisting host cells; their alloreactivity or antigen specificity was not determined.

Source: blood, taken before transplantation. The receptor was isolated from a woman aged 40-69 years who later had graft-versus-host disease after an allogeneic stem cell transplant.

CDR3 sequence (DNA): TGTGCCAGCAGCTTAGTCTGGCTAGCGGGAGCCACCGGGGAGCTGTTTTTT. It translates to CASSLVWLAGATGELFF. The gene calls are TRBV7-2 and TRBJ2-2; 10 bases fit TRBD2. Unmatched junction bases numbered 6, after V lost 1 base and J lost 4 bases. CDR3 length: 17 residues. Germline V gene sequence: CDR1 SGHTA, CDR2 FQGNSA.